This TCR beta chain was sequenced for a study of T cell responses to AZD1222 COVID-19 vaccine. Concerning this clone: What it binds is not known.

Study conclusions and caveats: Distributed over spike, vaccine-associated CD4 TCRs predominated at 160-218 and 743-854. The repertoires were collected only after the peak T cell response.

CDR3 size: 15 residues. Germline V gene data show CDR1 as SEHNR and CDR2 as FQNEAQ (reference sequence). V was clipped by 5 bases and J by 8 bases; unmatched bases: 8. Sequenced by immunoSEQ multiplex PCR; TCRdb stores in-frame clones only, minus some. The sample lists approximately 150,000 clones; about nine tenths were seen once. The specimen comprised peripheral blood, sampled on day 0 of MenACWY control vaccination. This receptor was obtained from an adult in good health. The rearrangement joins TRBV7-9 to TRBJ1-4, with 10 nucleotides matching TRBD1. The CDR3 sequence is CASSPGDRGREKLFF. The CDR3 DNA reads TGTGCCAGCAGCCCGGGGGACAGGGGACGGGAAAAACTGTTTTTT.